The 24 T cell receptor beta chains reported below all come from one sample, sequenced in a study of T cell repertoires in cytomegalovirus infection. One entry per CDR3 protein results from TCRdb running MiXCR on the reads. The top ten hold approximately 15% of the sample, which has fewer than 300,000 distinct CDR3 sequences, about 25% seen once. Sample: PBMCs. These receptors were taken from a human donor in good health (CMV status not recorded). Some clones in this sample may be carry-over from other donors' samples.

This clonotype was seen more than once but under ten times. The CDR3 DNA reads TGTGCCAGCAGCTCGGGACGTAATTCACCCCTCCACTTT. It codes for CASSSGRNSPLHF. This chain connects TRBV11-3 to TRBJ1-6, with a weak D call TRBD1 (5 bases). The CDR3 has 13 residues. V lost 4 bases and J lost 6, with 7 bases in between. From germline, CDR1 is SGHNT and CDR2 YENEEA.

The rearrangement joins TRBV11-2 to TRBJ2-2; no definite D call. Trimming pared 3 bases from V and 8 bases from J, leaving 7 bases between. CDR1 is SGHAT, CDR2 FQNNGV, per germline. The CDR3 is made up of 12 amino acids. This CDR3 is CASSLKVGELFF. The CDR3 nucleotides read TGTGCCAGCAGCTTGAAAGTTGGGGAGCTGTTTTTT.

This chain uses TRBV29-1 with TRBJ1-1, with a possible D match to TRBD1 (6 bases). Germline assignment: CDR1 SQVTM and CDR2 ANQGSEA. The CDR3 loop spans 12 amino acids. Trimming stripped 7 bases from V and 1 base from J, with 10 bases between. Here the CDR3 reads CSAGTRNTEAFF. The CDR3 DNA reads TGCAGCGCCGGGACAAGGAACACTGAAGCTTTCTTT.

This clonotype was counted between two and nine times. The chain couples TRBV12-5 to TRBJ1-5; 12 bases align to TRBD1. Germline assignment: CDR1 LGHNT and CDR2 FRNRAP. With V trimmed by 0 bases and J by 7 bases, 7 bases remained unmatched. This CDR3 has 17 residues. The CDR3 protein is CASGLVQGTGGRQPQHF. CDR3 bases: TGTGCTAGTGGTTTGGTACAGGGGACAGGGGGCCGACAGCCCCAGCATTTT.

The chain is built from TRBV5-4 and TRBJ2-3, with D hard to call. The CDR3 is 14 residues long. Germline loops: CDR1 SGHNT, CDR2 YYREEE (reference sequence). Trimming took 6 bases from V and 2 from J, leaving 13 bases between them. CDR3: CASTYATATDTQYF. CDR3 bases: TGTGCCAGCACCTATGCGACTGCCACAGATACGCAGTATTTT.

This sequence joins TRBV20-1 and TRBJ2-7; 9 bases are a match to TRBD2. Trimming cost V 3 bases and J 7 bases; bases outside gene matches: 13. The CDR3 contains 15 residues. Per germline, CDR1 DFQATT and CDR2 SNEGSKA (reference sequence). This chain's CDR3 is CSASHLAGVVAEQYF. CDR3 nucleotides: TGCAGTGCTAGCCACTTAGCGGGAGTAGTGGCTGAGCAGTACTTC.

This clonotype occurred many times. The CDR3 coding sequence is TGTGCCAGCAGCTTAGAAGGCGACTATGGCTACACCTTC. Translating gives CASSLEGDYGYTF. The V call is TRBV7-8, the J call TRBJ1-2; no clear D. Germline V CDR1 and CDR2: SGHVS, FQNEAQ. This CDR3 contains 13 residues. Trimming took 1 base from V and 3 from J, leaving 6 bases between them.

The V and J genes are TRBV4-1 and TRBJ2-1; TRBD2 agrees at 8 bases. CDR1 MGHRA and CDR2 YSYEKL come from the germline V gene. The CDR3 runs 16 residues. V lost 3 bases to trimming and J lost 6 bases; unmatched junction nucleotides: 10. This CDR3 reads CASSQPYSGEINEQFF. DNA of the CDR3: TGCGCCAGCAGCCAGCCCTATAGCGGGGAAATCAATGAGCAGTTCTTC.

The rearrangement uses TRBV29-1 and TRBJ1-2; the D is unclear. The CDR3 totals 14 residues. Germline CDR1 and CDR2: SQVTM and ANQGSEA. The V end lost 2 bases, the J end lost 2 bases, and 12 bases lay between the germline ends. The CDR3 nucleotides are TGCAGCGTTGAACATCCTGGCAGCAACTATGGCTACACCTTC. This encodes CSVEHPGSNYGYTF.

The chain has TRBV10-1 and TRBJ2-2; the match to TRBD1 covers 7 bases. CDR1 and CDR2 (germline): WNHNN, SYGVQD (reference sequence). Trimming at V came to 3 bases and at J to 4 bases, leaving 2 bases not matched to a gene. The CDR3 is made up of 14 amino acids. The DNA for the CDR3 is TGCGCCAGCAGTGAAGGGACAGCCACCGGGGAGCTGTTTTTT. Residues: CASSEGTATGELFF.

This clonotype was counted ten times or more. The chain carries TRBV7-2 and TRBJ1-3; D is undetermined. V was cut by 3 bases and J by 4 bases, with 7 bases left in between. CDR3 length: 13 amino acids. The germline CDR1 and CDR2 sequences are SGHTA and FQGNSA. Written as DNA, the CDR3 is TGTGCCAGCAGCTTCCAAGGCGGAAACACCATATATTTT. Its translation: CASSFQGGNTIYF.

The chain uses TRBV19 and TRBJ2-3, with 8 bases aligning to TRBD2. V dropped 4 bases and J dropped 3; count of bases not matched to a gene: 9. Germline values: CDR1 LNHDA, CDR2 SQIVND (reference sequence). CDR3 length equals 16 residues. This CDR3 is CASSSTDSGTTDTQYF. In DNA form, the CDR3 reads TGTGCCAGTAGTAGTACTGATAGCGGGACGACAGATACGCAGTATTTT.

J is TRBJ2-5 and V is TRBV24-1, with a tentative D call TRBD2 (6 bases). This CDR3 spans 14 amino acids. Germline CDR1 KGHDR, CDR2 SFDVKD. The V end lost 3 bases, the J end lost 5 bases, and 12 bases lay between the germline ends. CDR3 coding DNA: TGTGCCACCAGTGATCCGGGGGTCCGGGAGACCCAGTACTTC. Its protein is CATSDPGVRETQYF.

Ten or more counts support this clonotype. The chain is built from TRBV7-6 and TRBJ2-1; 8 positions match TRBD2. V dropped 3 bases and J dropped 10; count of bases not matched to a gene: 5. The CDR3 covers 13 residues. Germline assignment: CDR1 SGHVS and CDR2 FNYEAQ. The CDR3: CASSFTRLAEQFF. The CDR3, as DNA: TGTGCCAGCAGCTTTACAAGACTAGCGGAGCAGTTCTTC.

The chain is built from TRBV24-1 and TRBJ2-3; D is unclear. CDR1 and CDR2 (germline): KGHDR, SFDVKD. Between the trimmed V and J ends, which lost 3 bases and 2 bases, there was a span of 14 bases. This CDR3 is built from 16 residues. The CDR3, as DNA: TGTGCCACCAGTGATCCCCAGGCCCGGGCCACAGATACGCAGTATTTT. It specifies CATSDPQARATDTQYF.

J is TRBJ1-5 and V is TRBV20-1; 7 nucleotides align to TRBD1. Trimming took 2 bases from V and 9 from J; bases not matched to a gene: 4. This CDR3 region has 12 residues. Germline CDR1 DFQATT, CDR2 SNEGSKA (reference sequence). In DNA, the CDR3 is TGCAGTGCTAGAAATTCAGGGGGGCCCCAGCATTTT. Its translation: CSARNSGGPQHF.

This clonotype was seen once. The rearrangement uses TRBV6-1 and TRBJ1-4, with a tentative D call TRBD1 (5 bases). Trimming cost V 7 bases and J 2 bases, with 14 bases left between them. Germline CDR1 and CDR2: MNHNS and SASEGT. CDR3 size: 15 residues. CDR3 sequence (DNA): TGTGCCAGCATCGGCAGGGCCTTCACTAATGAAAAACTGTTTTTT. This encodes CASIGRAFTNEKLFF.

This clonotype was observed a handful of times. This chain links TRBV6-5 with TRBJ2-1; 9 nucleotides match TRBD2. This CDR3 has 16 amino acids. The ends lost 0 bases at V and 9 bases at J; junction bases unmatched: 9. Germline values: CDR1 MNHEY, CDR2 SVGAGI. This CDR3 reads CASSYSRGGGASEQFF. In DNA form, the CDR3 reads TGTGCCAGCAGTTACTCGAGAGGCGGGGGGGCCAGTGAGCAGTTCTTC.

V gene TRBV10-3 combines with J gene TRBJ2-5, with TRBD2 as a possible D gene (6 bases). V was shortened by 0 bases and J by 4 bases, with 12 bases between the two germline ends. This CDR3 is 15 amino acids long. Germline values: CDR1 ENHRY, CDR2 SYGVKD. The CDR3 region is CAISESKAGLETQYF. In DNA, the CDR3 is TGTGCCATCAGTGAGTCTAAGGCGGGGCTAGAGACCCAGTACTTC.

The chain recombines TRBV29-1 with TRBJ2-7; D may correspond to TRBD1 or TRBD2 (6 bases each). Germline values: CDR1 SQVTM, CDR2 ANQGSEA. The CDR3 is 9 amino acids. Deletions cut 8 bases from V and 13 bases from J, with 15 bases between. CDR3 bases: TGCAGCCACGGGGGCAGGGCCTACTTC. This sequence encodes CSHGGRAYF.

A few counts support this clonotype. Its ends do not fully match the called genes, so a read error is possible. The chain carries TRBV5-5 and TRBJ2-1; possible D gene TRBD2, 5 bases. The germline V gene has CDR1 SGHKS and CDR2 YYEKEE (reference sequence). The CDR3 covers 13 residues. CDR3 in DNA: TGTGCCAGCAGCTTGTCTTCTGAGGGTTGGGGAGACTTC. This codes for CASSLSSEGWGDF.

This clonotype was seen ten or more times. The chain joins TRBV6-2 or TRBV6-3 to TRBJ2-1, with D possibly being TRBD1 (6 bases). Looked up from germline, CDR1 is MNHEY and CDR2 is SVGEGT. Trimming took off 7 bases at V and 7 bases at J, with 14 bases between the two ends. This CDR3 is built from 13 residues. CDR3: CASTPRTGNEQFF. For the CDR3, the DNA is TGTGCCAGCACGCCACGAACAGGGAATGAGCAGTTCTTC.

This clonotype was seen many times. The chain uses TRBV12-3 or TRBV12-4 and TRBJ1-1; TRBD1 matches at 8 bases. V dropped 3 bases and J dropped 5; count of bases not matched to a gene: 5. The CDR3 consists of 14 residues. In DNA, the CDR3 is TGTGCCAGCAGTTTCCAGGGGGCAGGAACTGAAGCTTTCTTT. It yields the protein CASSFQGAGTEAFF.

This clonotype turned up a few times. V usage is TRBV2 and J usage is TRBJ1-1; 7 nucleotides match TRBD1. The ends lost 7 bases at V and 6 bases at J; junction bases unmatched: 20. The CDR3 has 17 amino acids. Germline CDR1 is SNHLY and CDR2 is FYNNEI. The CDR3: CASNERPGTVSYAEAFF. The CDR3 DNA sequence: TGTGCCAGCAACGAAAGGCCCGGGACAGTCAGTTACGCTGAAGCTTTCTTT. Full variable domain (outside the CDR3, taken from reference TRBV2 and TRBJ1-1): EPEVTQTPSHQVTQMGQEVILRCVPISNHLYFYWYRQILGQKVEFLVSFYNNEISEKSEIFDDQFSVERPDGSNFTLKIRSTKLEDSAMYFCASNERPGTVSYAEAFFGQGTRLTVV.